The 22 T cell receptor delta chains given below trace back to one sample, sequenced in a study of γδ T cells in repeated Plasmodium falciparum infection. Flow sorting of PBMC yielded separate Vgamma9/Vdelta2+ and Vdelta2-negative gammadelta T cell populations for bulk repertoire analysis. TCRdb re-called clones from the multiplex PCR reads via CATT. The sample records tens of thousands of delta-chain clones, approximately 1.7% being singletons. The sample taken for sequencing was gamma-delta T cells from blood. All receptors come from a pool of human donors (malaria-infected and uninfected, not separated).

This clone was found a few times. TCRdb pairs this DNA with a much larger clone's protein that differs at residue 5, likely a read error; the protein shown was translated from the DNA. Here the CDR3 reads CACDIGTLTAQLFF. The DNA for the CDR3 is TGTGCCTGTGACATCGGAACTTTGACAGCACAACTCTTCTTT. The chain is built from TRDV2 and TRDJ2; D not resolved. The J gene was not available in TCRdb and was assigned here by matching the DNA to germline segments. Between the trimmed V and J ends, which lost 2 bases and 0 bases, there was a span of 6 bases. There are 14 residues in the CDR3. From germline, CDR1 is GEAIGNYY and CDR2 EKD.

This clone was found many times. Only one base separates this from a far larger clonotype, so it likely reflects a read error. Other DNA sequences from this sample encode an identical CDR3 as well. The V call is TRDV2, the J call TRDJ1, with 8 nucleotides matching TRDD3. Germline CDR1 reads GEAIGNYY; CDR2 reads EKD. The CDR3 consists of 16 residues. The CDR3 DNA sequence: TGTGCCTGTGACCCGGTACTGGGGGCTTACACTGATAAACTCATCTTT. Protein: CACDPVLGAYTDKLIF.

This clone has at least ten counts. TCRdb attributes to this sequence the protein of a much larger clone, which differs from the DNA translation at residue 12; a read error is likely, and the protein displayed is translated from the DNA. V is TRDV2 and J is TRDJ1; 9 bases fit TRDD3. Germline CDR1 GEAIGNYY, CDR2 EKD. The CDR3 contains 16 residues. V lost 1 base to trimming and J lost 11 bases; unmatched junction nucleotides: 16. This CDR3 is CACDTLTGGPDVMLIF. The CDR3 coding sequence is TGTGCCTGTGACACTCTTACTGGGGGACCAGACGTCATGCTCATCTTT.

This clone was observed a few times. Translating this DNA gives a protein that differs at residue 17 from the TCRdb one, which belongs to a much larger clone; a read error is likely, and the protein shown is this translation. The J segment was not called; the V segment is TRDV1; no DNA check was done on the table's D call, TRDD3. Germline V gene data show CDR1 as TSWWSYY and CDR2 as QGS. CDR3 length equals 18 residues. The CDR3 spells CALGEKIGGYKYTDKLTF. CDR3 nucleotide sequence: TGTGCTCTTGGGGAAAAAATTGGGGGATACAAGTACACCGATAAACTCACCTTT.

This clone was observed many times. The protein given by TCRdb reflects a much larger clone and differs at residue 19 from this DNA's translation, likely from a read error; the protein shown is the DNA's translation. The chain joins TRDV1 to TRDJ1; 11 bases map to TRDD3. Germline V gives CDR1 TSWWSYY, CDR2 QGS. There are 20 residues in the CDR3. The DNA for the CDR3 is TGTGCTCTTGGGGAATTGGTCTGGGGGATACTCCTCCCTAACACCGATAAACTCACCTTT. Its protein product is CALGELVWGILLPNTDKLTF.

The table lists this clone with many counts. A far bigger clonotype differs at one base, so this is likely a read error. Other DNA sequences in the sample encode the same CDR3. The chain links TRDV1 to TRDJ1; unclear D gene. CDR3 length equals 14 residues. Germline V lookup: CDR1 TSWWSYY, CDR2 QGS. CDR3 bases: TGTGCTCTTGGGGAACTCATCGGGTCCGATAAGCTCATCTTT. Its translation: CALGELIGSDKLIF.

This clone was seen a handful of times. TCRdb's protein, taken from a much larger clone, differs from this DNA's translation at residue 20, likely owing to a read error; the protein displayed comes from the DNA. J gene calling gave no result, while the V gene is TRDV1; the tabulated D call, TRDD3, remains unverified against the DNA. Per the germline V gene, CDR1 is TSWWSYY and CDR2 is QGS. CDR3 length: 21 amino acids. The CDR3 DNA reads TGTGCTCTTGGGGCCGCCTTCCTACATTCTTACTGGGGGTTTTACACCGATAAACTCACCTTT. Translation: CALGAAFLHSYWGFYTDKLTF.

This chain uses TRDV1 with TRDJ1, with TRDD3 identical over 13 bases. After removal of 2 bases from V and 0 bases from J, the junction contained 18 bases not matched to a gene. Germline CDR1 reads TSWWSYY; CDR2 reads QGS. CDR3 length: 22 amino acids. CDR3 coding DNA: TGTGCTCTTGGGGAAGCTGTGTACTGGGGGATACGTCGGCCACCGTACACCGATAAACTCATCTTT. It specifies CALGEAVYWGIRRPPYTDKLIF.

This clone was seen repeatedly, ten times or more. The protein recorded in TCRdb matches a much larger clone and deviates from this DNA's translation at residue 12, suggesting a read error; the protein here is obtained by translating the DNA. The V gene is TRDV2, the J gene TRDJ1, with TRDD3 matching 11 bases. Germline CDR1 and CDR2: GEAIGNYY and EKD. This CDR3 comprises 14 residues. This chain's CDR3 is CACDTPTGGYKPIF. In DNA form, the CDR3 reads TGTGCCTGTGACACCCCGACTGGGGGATATAAACCCATCTTT.

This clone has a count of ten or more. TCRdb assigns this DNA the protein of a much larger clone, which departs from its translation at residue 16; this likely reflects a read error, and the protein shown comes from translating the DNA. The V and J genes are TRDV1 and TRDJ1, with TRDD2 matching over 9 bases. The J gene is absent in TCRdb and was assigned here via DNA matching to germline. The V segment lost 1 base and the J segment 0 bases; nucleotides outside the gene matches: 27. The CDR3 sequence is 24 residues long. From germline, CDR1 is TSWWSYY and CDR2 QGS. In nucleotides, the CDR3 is TGTGCTCTTGGGGAACGTCCTTCCTACGTTCCCTACTTGGGGGTTTATCTATACACCGATAAACTCATCTTT. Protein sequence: CALGERPSYVPYLGVYLYTDKLIF.

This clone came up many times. CDR3: CALGEQNHFPEQSWDTRQMFF. CDR3 DNA sequence: TGTGCTCTTGGGGAACAAAACCACTTTCCTGAGCAATCCTGGGACACCCGACAGATGTTTTTC. This rearrangement joins TRDV1 to TRDJ3; D might be TRDD2 (5 bases). CDR3 length: 21 amino acids. Germline V lookup: CDR1 TSWWSYY, CDR2 QGS. The V gene lost 1 base and the J gene lost 1 base, with 20 bases spanning the gap.

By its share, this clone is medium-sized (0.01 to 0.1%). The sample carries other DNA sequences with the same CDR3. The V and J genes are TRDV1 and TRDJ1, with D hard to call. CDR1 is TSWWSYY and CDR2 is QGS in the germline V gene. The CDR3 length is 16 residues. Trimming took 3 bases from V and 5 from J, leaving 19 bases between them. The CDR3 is CALGDPFLPLTDKLIF. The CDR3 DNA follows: TGTGCTCTTGGGGACCCTTTCTTGCCCCTCACTGATAAACTCATCTTT.

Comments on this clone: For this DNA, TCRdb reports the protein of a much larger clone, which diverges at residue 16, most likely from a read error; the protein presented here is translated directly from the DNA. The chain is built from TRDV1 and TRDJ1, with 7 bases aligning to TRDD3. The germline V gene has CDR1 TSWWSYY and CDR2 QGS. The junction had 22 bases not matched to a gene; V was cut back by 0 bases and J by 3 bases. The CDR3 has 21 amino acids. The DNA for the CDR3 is TGTGCTCTTGGGGAACTAGGCCTTCACCTACTGGGGATCCTGTACCCCGATAAACTCATCTTT. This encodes CALGELGLHLLGILYPDKLIF.

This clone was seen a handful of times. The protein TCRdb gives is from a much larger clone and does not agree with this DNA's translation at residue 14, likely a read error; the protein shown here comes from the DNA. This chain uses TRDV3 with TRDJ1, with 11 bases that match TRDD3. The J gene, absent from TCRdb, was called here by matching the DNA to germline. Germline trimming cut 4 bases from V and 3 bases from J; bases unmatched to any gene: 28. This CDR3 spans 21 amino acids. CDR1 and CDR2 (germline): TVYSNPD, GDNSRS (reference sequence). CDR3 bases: TGTGCCTCCCATGACCCTGAGACCGCATACTGGGGGATAGGGGGCCCCGATAAACTCATCTTT. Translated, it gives CASHDPETAYWGIGGPDKLIF.

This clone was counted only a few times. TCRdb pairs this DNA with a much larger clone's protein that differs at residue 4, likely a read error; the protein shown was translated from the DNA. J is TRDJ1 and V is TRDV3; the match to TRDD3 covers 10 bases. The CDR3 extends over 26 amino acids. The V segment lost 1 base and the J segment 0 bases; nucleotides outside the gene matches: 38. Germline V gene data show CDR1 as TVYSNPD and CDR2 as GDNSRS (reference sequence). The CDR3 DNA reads TGTGCCTTTAAGCGGAACCTTCCATTTCATATCGTAGTTGGGGGATACTTGGGGATTTACACCGATAAACTCATCTTT. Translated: CAFKRNLPFHIVVGGYLGIYTDKLIF.

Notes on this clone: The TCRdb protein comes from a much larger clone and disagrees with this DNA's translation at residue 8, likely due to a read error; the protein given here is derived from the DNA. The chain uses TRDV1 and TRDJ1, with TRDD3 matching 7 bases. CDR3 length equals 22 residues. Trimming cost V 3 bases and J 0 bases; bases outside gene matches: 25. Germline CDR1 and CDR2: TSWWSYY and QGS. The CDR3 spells CALGDVRFSFAGYWGYTDKLIF. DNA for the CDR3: TGTGCTCTTGGGGATGTCCGGTTTAGTTTTGCCGGTTACTGGGGATACACCGATAAACTCATCTTT.

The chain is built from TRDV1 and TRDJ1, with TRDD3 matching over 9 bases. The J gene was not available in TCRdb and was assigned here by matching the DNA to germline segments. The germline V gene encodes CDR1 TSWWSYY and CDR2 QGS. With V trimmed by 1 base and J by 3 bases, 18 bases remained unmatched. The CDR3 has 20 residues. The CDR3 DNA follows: TGTGCTCTTGGGGAACCGTACCCCCGGGGGATACCGATACATGCCGATAAACTCATCTTT. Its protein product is CALGEPYPRGIPIHADKLIF.

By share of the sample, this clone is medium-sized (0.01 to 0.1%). DNA for the CDR3: TGTGCTCTTGGGGAACTATGGACCCCCCGACTCATCTTT. It codes for CALGELWTPRLIF. The chain recombines TRDV1 with TRDJ1; D unclear. The CDR3 contains 13 residues. Trimming took 0 bases from V and 10 from J, leaving 12 bases between them. From germline, CDR1 is TSWWSYY and CDR2 QGS.

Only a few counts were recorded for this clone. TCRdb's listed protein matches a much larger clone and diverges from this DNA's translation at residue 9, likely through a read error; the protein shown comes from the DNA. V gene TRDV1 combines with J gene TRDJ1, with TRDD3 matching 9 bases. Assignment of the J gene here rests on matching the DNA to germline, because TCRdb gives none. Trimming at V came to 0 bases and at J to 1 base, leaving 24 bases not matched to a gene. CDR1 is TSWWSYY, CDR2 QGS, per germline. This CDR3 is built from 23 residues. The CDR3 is CALGELDLFWGIVPPLSTDKLIF. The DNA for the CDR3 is TGTGCTCTTGGGGAACTTGACCTATTCTGGGGGATCGTACCTCCTTTGTCCACCGATAAACTCATCTTT.

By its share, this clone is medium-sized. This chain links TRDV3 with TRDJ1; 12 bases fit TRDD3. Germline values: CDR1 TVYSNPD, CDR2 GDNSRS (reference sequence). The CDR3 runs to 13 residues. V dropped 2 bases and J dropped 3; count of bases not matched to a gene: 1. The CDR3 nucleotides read TGTGCCTTTTACTGGGGGATACCCGATAAACTCATCTTT. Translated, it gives CAFYWGIPDKLIF.

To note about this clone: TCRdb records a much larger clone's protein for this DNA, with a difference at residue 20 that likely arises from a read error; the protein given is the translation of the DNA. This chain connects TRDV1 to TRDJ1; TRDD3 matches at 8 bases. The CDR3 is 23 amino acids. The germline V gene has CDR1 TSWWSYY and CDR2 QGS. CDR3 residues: CALGERPRATLGGHTDPTDRLIF. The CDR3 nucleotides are TGTGCTCTTGGGGAACGTCCGAGGGCTACACTGGGGGGACACACCGACCCAACCGATAGACTCATCTTT.

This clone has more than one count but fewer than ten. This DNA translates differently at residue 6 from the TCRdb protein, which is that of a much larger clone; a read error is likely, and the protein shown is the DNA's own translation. CDR3 sequence: CACDTCREEEDIRGYTDKLIF. The CDR3 DNA reads TGTGCCTGTGACACATGTCGGGAAGAAGAGGATATCCGGGGGTACACCGATAAACTCATCTTT. This chain connects TRDV2 to TRDJ1; tentative D call: TRDD3 (5 bases). No J gene was available from TCRdb, and it was assigned here by a germline match of the DNA. This CDR3 is 21 amino acids long. V lost 1 base to trimming and J lost 0 bases, with 29 bases between them. CDR1 GEAIGNYY and CDR2 EKD come from the germline V gene.